This is a list of T cell receptor beta chains from one sample in a study of T cell repertoires in cytomegalovirus infection. TCRdb re-called the reads with MiXCR, one entry per CDR3 protein. The sample records about 360,000 distinct CDR3 sequences, 15% to 20% being singletons. Material for sequencing was PBMCs. The receptor set was obtained from a human donor in good health (CMV status not recorded). Some clones in this sample may be carry-over from other donors' samples. The CDR3 runs from the conserved cysteine through the conserved F or W. Each record gives: J gene, clone size, CDR3 length, D gene, V gene, CDR3 DNA, CDR3 protein. The D gene is left open where the match is weak. Where a row states a size, it is once, few, many or the class of an expanded clone; other rows omit it.

j_gene: TRBJ1-1; abundance: .; len: 15; d_gene: TRBD1; v_gene: TRBV5-6; CDR3nt: TGTGCCAGCAGCACATGGACAGGCGTAGGCACTGAAGCTTTCTTT; CDR3aa: CASSTWTGVGTEAFF
j_gene: TRBJ1-1; abundance: .; len: 17; d_gene: TRBD1; v_gene: TRBV6-2/TRBV6-3; CDR3nt: TGTGCCAGCAGTTATCGGGACAGGGGCTATGTGAACACTGAAGCTTTCTTT; CDR3aa: CASSYRDRGYVNTEAFF
j_gene: TRBJ1-4; abundance: .; len: 15; d_gene: TRBD1; v_gene: TRBV11-2; CDR3nt: TGTGCCAGCAGCTTATCAGGGGGCTTGAATGAAAAACTGTTTTTT; CDR3aa: CASSLSGGLNEKLFF
j_gene: TRBJ2-2; abundance: few; len: 16; d_gene: TRBD2; v_gene: TRBV12-3/TRBV12-4; CDR3nt: TGTGCCAGCTACCGAGCTAGCGGGATGGGTACCGGGGAGCTGTTTTTT; CDR3aa: CASYRASGMGTGELFF
j_gene: TRBJ1-5; abundance: .; len: 14; d_gene: TRBD1; v_gene: TRBV3-1; CDR3nt: TGTGCCAGCAGCGCCTACAGGGGGGAGCAGCCCCAGCATTTT; CDR3aa: CASSAYRGEQPQHF
j_gene: TRBJ2-1; abundance: .; len: 14; d_gene: TRBD2; v_gene: TRBV5-5; CDR3nt: TGTGCCAGCAGCTTGATGGCGGGAGCTAATGAGCAGTTCTTC; CDR3aa: CASSLMAGANEQFF
j_gene: TRBJ2-5; abundance: .; len: 14; d_gene: TRBD1; v_gene: TRBV6-2/TRBV6-3; CDR3nt: TGTGCCAGCAGGATGACAGGGGGCTCTGAGACCCAGTACTTC; CDR3aa: CASRMTGGSETQYF
j_gene: TRBJ2-7; abundance: .; len: 13; d_gene: .; v_gene: TRBV24-1; CDR3nt: TGTGCCACCAGTGGTGGCAGCCAAAAAGAGCAGTACTTC; CDR3aa: CATSGGSQKEQYF
j_gene: TRBJ2-1; abundance: few; len: 13; d_gene: .; v_gene: TRBV19; CDR3nt: TGTGCCAGTAGTAAGGGTCCGGGAACTGAGCAGTTCTTC; CDR3aa: CASSKGPGTEQFF
j_gene: TRBJ1-4; abundance: .; len: 14; d_gene: .; v_gene: TRBV15; CDR3nt: TGTGCCACCAGCAGAGGGGACGCTAATGAAAAACTGTTTTTT; CDR3aa: CATSRGDANEKLFF
j_gene: TRBJ2-1; abundance: .; len: 17; d_gene: TRBD2; v_gene: TRBV19; CDR3nt: TGTGCCAGTAGGAATCTCAAACTAGCGGGAGAAGGAAATGAGCAGTTCTTC; CDR3aa: CASRNLKLAGEGNEQFF
j_gene: TRBJ2-3; abundance: many; len: 16; d_gene: .; v_gene: TRBV5-6; CDR3nt: TGTGCCAGCAGCTTGGCGTCTAGTCAGGACACAGATACGCAGTATTTT; CDR3aa: CASSLASSQDTDTQYF
j_gene: TRBJ1-1; abundance: few; len: 16; d_gene: TRBD1; v_gene: TRBV7-8; CDR3nt: TGTGCCAGCAGCTTAGGATTGATGGGGACAGGAACTGAAGCTTTCTTT; CDR3aa: CASSLGLMGTGTEAFF
j_gene: TRBJ1-1; abundance: .; len: 15; d_gene: TRBD1; v_gene: TRBV6-2/TRBV6-3; CDR3nt: TGTGCCAGCAGTTACCCGGGACAGGGCAAAGGTGAAGCTTTCTTT; CDR3aa: CASSYPGQGKGEAFF
j_gene: TRBJ1-5; abundance: .; len: 14; d_gene: .; v_gene: TRBV12-3/TRBV12-4; CDR3nt: TGTGCCAGCAGTTTCGGTTTTGGGTGGCAGCCCCAGCATTTT; CDR3aa: CASSFGFGWQPQHF
j_gene: TRBJ2-5; abundance: many; len: 12; d_gene: .; v_gene: TRBV7-8; CDR3nt: TGTGCCAGCAGCACCAGGGACGGGACCCAGTACTTC; CDR3aa: CASSTRDGTQYF
j_gene: TRBJ2-1; abundance: .; len: 18; d_gene: .; v_gene: TRBV20-1; CDR3nt: TGCAGTGCTGGGAGATTTGATCTAGCGCCAAGAGGGGACAATGAGCAGTTCTTC; CDR3aa: CSAGRFDLAPRGDNEQFF